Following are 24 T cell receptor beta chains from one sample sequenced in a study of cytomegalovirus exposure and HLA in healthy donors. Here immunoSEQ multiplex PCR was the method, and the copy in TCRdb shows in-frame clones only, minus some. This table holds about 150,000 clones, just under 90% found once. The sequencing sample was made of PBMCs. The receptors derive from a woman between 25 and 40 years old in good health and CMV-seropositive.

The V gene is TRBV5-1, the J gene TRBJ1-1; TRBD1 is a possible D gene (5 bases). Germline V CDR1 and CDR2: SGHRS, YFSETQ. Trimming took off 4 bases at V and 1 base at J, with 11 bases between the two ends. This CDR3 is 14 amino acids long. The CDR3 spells CASSRTTGNTEAFF. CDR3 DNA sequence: TGCGCCAGCAGCCGTACCACAGGGAACACTGAAGCTTTCTTT.

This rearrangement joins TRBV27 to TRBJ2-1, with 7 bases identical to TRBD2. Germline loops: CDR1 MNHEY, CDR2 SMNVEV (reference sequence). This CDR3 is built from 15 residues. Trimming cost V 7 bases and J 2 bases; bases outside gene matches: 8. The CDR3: CASKSGTSAYNEQFF. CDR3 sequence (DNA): TGTGCCAGCAAATCCGGCACTAGCGCCTACAATGAGCAGTTCTTC.

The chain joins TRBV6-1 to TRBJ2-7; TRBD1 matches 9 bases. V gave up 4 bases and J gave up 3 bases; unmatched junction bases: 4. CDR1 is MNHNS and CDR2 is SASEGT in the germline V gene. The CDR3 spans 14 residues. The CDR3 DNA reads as TGTGCCAGCAGTGTGACGACAGGGGGCTACGAGCAGTACTTC. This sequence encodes CASSVTTGGYEQYF.

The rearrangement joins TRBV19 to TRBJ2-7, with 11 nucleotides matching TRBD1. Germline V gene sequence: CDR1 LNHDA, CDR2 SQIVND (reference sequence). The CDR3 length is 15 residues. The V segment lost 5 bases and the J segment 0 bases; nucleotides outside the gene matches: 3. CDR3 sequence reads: CASSAGTGGSYEQYF. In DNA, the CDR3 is TGTGCCAGTAGTGCCGGGACAGGGGGCTCCTACGAGCAGTACTTC. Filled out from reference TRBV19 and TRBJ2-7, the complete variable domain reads DGGITQSPKYLFRKEGQNVTLSCEQNLNHDAMYWYRQDPGQGLRLIYYSQIVNDFQKGDIAEGYSVSREKKESFPLTVTSAQKNPTAFYLCASSAGTGGSYEQYFGPGTRLTVT.

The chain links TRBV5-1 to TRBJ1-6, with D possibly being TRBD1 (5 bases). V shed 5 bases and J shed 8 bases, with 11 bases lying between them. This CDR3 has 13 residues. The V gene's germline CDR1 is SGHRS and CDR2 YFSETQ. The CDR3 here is CASRGPGDSPLHF. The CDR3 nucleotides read TGCGCCAGCAGAGGGCCGGGGGATTCACCCCTCCACTTT.

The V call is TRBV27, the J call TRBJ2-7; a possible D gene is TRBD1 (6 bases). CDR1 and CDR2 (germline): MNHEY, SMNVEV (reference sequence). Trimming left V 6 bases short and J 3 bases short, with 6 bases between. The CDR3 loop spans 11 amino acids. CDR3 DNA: TGTGCCAGCAGCAGGGGCTACGAGCAGTACTTC. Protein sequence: CASSRGYEQYF.

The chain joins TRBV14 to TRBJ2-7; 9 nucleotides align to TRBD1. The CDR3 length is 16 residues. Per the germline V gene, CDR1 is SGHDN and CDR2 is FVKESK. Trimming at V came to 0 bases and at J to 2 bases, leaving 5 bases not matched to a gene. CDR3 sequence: CASSQDRGTGTYEQYF. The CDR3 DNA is TGTGCCAGCAGCCAAGATAGGGGGACAGGGACCTACGAGCAGTACTTC.

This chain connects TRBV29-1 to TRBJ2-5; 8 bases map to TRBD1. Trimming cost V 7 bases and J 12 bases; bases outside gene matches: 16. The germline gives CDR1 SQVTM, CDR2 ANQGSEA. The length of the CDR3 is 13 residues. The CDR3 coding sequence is TGCAGCGCACCGTCCGACAGGGGTCTTTGGGAGTACTTC. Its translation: CSAPSDRGLWEYF. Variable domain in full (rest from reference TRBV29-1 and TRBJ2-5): SAVISQKPSRDICQRGTSLTIQCQVDSQVTMMFWYRQQPGQSLTLIATANQGSEATYESGFVIDKFPISRPNLTFSTLTVSNMSPEDSSIYLCSAPSDRGLWEYFGPGTRLLVL.

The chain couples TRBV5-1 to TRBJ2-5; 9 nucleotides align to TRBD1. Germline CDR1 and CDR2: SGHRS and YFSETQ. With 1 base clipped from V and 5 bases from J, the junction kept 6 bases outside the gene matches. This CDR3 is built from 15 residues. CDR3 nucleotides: TGCGCCAGCAGCTTGAGGGGGGACAGGGAGGAGACCCAGTACTTC. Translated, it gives CASSLRGDREETQYF. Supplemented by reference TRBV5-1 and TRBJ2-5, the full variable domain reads KAGVTQTPRYLIKTRGQQVTLSCSPISGHRSVSWYQQTPGQGLQFLFEYFSETQRNKGNFPGRFSGRQFSNSRSEMNVSTLELGDSALYLCASSLRGDREETQYFGPGTRLLVL.

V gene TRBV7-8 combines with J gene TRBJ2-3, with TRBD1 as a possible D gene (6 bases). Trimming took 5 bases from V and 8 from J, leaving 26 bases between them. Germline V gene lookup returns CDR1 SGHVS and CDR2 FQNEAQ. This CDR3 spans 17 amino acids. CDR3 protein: CASSHRMGRRGSPTQYF. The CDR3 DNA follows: TGTGCCAGCAGCCATCGAATGGGGCGCAGGGGCAGTCCTACGCAGTATTTT.

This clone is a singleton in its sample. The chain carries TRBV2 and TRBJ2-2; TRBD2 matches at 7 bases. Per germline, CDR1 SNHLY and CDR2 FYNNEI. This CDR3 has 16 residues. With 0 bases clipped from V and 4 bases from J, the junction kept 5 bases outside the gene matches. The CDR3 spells CASSEALAGVTGELFF. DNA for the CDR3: TGTGCCAGCAGTGAAGCTCTGGCGGGGGTCACCGGGGAGCTGTTTTTT.

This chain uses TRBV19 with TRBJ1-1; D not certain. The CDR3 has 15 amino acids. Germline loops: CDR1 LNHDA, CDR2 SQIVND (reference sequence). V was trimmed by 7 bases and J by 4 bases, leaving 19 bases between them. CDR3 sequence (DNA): TGTGCCAGTAAGCCGGACTTTCTTGAGGGCACTGAAGCTTTCTTT. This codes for CASKPDFLEGTEAFF.

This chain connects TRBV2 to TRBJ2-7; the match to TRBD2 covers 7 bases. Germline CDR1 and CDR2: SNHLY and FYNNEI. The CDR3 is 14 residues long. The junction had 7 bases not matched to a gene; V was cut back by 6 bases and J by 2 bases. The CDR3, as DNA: TGTGCCAGCAGGAGGTCTAGCGGAACCTACGAGCAGTACTTC. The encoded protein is CASRRSSGTYEQYF.

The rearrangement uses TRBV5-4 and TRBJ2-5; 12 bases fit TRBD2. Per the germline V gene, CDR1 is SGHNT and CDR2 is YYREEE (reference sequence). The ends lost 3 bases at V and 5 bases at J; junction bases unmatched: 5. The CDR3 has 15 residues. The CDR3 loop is CASSSLAGGPETQYF. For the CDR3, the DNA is TGTGCCAGCAGCTCCCTAGCGGGGGGGCCGGAGACCCAGTACTTC. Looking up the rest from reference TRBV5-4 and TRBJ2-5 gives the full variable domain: ETGVTQSPTHLIKTRGQQVTLRCSSQSGHNTVSWYQQALGQGPQFIFQYYREEENGRGNFPPRFSGLQFPNYSSELNVNALELDDSALYLCASSSLAGGPETQYFGPGTRLLVL.

CDR3 DNA: TGTGCCAGCAGCTTAGTGACCAGGGCCACCGGGGAGCTGTTTTTT. Its protein product is CASSLVTRATGELFF. This rearrangement joins TRBV11-2 to TRBJ2-2, with D maybe TRBD1 (5 bases). V lost 1 base and J lost 4, with 10 bases in between. Germline CDR1 SGHAT, CDR2 FQNNGV. This CDR3 spans 15 amino acids.

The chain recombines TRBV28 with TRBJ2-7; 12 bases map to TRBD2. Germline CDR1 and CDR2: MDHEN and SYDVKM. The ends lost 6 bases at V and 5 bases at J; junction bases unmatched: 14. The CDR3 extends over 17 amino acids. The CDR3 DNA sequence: TGTGCCAGCAGCCGAACTAGCGGGGGGCCAGGGTCCCACGAGCAGTACTTC. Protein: CASSRTSGGPGSHEQYF.

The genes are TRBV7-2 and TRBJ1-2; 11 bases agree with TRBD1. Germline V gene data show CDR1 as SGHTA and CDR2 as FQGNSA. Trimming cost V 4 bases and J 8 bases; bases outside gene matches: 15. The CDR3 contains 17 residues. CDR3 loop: CASSSRTGGERPGGYTF. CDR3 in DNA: TGTGCCAGCAGCTCAAGGACAGGGGGCGAGCGTCCCGGCGGCTACACCTTC.

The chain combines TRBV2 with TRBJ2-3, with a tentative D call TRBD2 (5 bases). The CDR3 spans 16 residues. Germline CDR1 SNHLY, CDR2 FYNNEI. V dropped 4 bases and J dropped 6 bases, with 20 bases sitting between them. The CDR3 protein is CASSVIDYRVGDTQYF. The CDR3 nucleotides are TGTGCCAGCAGTGTTATCGACTACCGTGTGGGGGATACGCAGTATTTT. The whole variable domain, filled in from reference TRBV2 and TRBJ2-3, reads EPEVTQTPSHQVTQMGQEVILRCVPISNHLYFYWYRQILGQKVEFLVSFYNNEISEKSEIFDDQFSVERPDGSNFTLKIRSTKLEDSAMYFCASSVIDYRVGDTQYFGPGTRLTVL.

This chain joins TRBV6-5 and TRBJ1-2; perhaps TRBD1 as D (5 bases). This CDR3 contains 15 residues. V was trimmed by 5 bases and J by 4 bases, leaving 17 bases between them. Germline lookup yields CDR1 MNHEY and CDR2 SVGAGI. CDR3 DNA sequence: TGTGCCAGCAGTCCACAGGAATATGGGGCCTATGGCTACACCTTC. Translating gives CASSPQEYGAYGYTF.

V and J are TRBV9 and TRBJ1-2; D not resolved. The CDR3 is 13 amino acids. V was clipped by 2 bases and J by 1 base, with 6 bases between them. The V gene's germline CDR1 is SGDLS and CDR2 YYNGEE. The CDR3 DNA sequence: TGTGCCAGCAGCGTCGGGGTTAACTATGGCTACACCTTC. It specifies CASSVGVNYGYTF.

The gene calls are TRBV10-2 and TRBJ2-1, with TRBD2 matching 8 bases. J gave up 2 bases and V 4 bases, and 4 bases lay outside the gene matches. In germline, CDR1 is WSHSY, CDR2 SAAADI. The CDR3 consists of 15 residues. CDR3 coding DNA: TGCGCCAGCAGTGTGGCGGGAGGCGCCTACAATGAGCAGTTCTTC. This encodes CASSVAGGAYNEQFF.

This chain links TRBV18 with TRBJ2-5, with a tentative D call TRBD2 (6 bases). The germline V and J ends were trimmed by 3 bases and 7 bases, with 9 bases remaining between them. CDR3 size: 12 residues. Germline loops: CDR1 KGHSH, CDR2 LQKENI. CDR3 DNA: TGTGCCAGCTCACCCTCAGCGGGGACCCAGTACTTC. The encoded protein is CASSPSAGTQYF.

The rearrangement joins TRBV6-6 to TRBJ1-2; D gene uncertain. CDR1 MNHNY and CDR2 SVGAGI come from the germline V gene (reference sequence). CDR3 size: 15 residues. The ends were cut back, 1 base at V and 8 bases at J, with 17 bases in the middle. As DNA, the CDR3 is TGTGCCAGCAGTTACTACGGGGAAGGTTCTAGGGGCTACACCTTC. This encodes CASSYYGEGSRGYTF.

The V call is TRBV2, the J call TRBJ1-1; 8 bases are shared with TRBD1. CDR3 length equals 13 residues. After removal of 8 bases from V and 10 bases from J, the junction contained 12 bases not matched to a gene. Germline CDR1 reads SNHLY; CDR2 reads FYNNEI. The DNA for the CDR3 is TGTGCCAGCTTTGACAGGGGCCCCCCTGGAGCTTTCTTT. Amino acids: CASFDRGPPGAFF.